This T cell receptor (beta chain) originates from a study of blood T cells in healthy people across ages. A second about 6 to 11 cycle PCR used barcoded and J-beta primers. TCRdb re-analysed the 5' RACE reads in MiXCR, keeping a single row per CDR3 protein. The repertoire includes approximately 1,100,000 distinct CDR3 sequences, more than 40% of them detected once, and 18% sits in the top ten. Germline loops: CDR1 SQVTM, CDR2 ANQGSEA. Trimming left V 7 bases short and J 3 bases short, with 10 bases between. The CDR3 is made up of 12 amino acids. Study results and limitations: In long-lived donors, naive CD4+ cell counts and diversity exceeded those of aged donors.

This clonotype was recorded a few times. Its target is unknown. V gene TRBV29-1 combines with J gene TRBJ1-5, with a possible D match to TRBD1 (6 bases). The source material was blood. The receptor was isolated from a woman in her sixties in good health. CDR3 region: CSAGQTNQPQHF. DNA of the CDR3: TGCAGCGCCGGACAGACCAATCAGCCCCAGCATTTT.